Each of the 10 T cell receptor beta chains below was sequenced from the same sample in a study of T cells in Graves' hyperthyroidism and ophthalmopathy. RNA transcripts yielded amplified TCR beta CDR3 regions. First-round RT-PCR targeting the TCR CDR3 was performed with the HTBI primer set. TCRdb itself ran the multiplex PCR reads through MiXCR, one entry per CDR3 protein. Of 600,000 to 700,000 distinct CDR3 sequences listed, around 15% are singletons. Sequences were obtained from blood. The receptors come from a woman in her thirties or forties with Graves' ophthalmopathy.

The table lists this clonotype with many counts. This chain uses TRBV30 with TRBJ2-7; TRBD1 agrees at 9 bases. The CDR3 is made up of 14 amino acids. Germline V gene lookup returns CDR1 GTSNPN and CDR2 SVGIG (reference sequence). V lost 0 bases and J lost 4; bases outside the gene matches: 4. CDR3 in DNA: TGTGCCTGGAGTGTACCCGGGACAGGGTACGAGCAGTACTTC. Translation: CAWSVPGTGYEQYF.

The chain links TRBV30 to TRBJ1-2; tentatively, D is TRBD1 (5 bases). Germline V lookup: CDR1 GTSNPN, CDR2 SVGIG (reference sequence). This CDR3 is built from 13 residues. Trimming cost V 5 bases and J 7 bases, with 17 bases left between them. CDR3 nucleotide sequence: TGTGCCTGGTTCGGGGGGACCAATAGTGGCTACACCTTC. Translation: CAWFGGTNSGYTF.

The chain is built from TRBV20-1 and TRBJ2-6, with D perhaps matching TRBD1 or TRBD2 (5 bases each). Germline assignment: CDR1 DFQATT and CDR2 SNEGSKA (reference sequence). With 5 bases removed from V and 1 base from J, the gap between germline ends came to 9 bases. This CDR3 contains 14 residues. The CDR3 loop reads CSAGTDSGANVLTF. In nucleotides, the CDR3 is TGCAGTGCTGGGACCGATTCTGGGGCCAACGTCCTGACTTTC.

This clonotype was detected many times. CDR3 nucleotides: TGTGCCAGCAGTCACAGGGGGGGGGAGAACACTGAAGCTTTCTTT. Encoded protein: CASSHRGGENTEAFF. The rearrangement uses TRBV6-5 and TRBJ1-1; 8 bases agree with TRBD1. The CDR3 length is 15 residues. Germline CDR1 reads MNHEY; CDR2 reads SVGAGI. V dropped 5 bases and J dropped 1; count of bases not matched to a gene: 6.

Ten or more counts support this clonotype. This CDR3 reads CASSFAGVGQPQHF. The CDR3 nucleotides are TGTGCCAGCAGTTTTGCCGGGGTAGGGCAGCCCCAGCATTTT. The chain employs TRBV28 and TRBJ1-5, with D unclear. The CDR3 extends over 14 amino acids. Germline values: CDR1 MDHEN, CDR2 SYDVKM. Trimming cost V 3 bases and J 7 bases, with 13 bases left between them. Supplemented by reference TRBV28 and TRBJ1-5, the full variable domain reads DVKVTQSSRYLVKRTGEKVFLECVQDMDHENMFWYRQDPGLGLRLIYFSYDVKMKEKGDIPEGYSVSREKKERFSLILESASTNQTSMYLCASSFAGVGQPQHFGDGTRLSIL.

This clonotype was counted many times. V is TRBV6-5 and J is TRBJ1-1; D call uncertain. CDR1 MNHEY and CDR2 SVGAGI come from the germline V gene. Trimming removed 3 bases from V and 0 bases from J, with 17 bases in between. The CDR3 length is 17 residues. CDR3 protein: CASSYGRRSLVNTEAFF. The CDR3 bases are TGTGCCAGCAGTTATGGCAGGCGATCCTTGGTGAACACTGAAGCTTTCTTT.

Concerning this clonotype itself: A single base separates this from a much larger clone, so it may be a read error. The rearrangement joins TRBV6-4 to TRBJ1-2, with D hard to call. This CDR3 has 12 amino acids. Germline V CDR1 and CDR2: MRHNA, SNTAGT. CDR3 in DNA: TGTGCCAGCAGTGACCGGGAAGGAGGCCACATCTTC. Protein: CASSDREGGHIF.

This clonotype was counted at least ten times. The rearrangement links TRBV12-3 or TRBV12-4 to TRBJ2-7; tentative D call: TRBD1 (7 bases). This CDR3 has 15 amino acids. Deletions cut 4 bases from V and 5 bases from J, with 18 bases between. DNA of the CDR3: TGTGCCAGCAGTTCAACAGGGGAGGTGACTAACGAGCAGTACTTC. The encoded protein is CASSSTGEVTNEQYF.

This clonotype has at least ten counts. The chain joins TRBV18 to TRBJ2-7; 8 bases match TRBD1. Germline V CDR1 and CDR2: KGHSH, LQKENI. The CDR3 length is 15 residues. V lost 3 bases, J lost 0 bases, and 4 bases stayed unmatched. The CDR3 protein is CASSPQGQDSYEQYF. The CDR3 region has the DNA TGTGCCAGCTCACCCCAGGGACAGGACTCCTACGAGCAGTACTTC.

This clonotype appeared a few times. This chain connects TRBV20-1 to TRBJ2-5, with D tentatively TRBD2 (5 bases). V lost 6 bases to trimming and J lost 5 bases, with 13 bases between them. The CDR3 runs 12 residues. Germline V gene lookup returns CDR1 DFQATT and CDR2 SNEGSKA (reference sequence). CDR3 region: CSAALVAETQYF. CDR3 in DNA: TGCAGTGCGGCACTAGTGGCCGAGACCCAGTACTTC.